This T cell receptor beta chain was identified in a study of cytomegalovirus exposure and HLA in healthy donors. Study-level findings and limits: Most subjects' HLA-A and HLA-B alleles were reportedly predicted from TCR beta sequences. Another analysis was done later, and it associated around 15,000 TCR beta sequences with HLA alleles at 0.05 false discovery rate.

13 Jbeta primers and 60 Vbeta primers were used for the PCR. Assay: immunoSEQ multiplex PCR; the TCRdb copy retains only in-frame clones and omits some. The table includes under 200,000 clones, 68% detected once. This CDR3 region has 14 residues. Germline-derived CDR1 and CDR2 are SGHNT and YYREEE (reference sequence). The V gene end was trimmed by 0 bases and the J gene end by 6 bases; junction bases not matched to a gene: 6. In the case of this clone: Its antigen is undetermined.

Sample: PBMCs. The clonotype was recovered from a woman between 35 and 50 years old in good health and CMV-seropositive. The chain uses TRBV5-4 and TRBJ2-7, with 7 bases identical to TRBD1. DNA of the CDR3: TGTGCCAGCAGCTTGGCCTCAGGGGGTGGCGAGCAGTACTTC. Protein product: CASSLASGGGEQYF.